This entry lists 14 T cell receptor beta chains sequenced from one sample in a study of T cells in localized non-small cell lung cancer. The method was immunoSEQ multiplex PCR; TCRdb's version includes in-frame clones alone and lacks a portion of them. The repertoire consists of about 33,000 clones, with approximately 92% occurring once and the leading ten covering 2.1%. The material was peripheral blood, obtained before any cancer treatment. These receptors came from a female donor over 55 with stage I lung adenocarcinoma.

The V gene is TRBV6-1, the J gene TRBJ1-5, with a tentative D call TRBD1 (6 bases). From germline, CDR1 is MNHNS and CDR2 SASEGT. Trimming left V 0 bases short and J 3 bases short, with 9 bases between. CDR3 length: 15 amino acids. The CDR3 sequence is CASSEAGGFNQPQHF. CDR3 nucleotides: TGTGCCAGCAGTGAAGCGGGGGGCTTCAATCAGCCCCAGCATTTT.

The chain combines TRBV25-1 with TRBJ1-1; no firm D call. Germline V gene data show CDR1 as MGHDK and CDR2 as SYGVNS. CDR3 length: 13 residues. V gave up 4 bases and J gave up 1 base, with 7 bases separating them. The CDR3 is CASSVLGNTEAFF. The CDR3 region has the DNA TGTGCCAGCAGTGTCCTAGGGAACACTGAAGCTTTCTTT.

This clone was counted once. The chain uses TRBV30 and TRBJ2-5; TRBD1 matches 7 bases. Germline V gene lookup returns CDR1 GTSNPN and CDR2 SVGIG (reference sequence). With V trimmed by 1 base and J by 5 bases, 4 bases remained unmatched. The CDR3 is made up of 13 amino acids. The CDR3: CAWSEGGAETQYF. As DNA, the CDR3 is TGTGCCTGGAGTGAAGGGGGCGCGGAGACCCAGTACTTC.

V and J are TRBV7-2 and TRBJ1-2; D gene uncertain. V was pared by 3 bases and J by 8 bases, with 16 bases between. Germline CDR1 reads SGHTA; CDR2 reads FQGNSA. This CDR3 spans 14 amino acids. Here the CDR3 DNA reads TGTGCCAGCAGCTTTTATCAGCTGGAAGGGGGCTACACCTTC. Its translation: CASSFYQLEGGYTF.

J is TRBJ1-6 and V is TRBV19; 8 bases are shared with TRBD1. Germline trimming cut 7 bases from V and 4 bases from J; bases unmatched to any gene: 9. Per germline, CDR1 LNHDA and CDR2 SQIVND (reference sequence). This CDR3 is built from 16 residues. In nucleotides, the CDR3 is TGTGCCAGTACTCCTAGGACAGGGAATTATAATTCACCCCTCCACTTT. Protein sequence: CASTPRTGNYNSPLHF.

This chain links TRBV4-1 with TRBJ1-5; 9 positions match TRBD1. J lost 1 base, V lost 4 bases, and 8 bases had no gene match. Germline loops: CDR1 MGHRA, CDR2 YSYEKL. The length of the CDR3 is 17 residues. The CDR3 nucleotides read TGCGCCAGCAGCCCAAAACAGGGGGCGGGAAGCAATCAGCCCCAGCATTTT. It codes for CASSPKQGAGSNQPQHF.

The chain has TRBV5-8 and TRBJ2-2; 8 nucleotides align to TRBD1. The CDR3 has 15 residues. The junction had 11 bases not matched to a gene; V was cut back by 4 bases and J by 9 bases. Looked up from germline, CDR1 is SGHTS and CDR2 is YDEGEE. The CDR3 DNA is TGTGCCAGCAGCCTGGACAGGGTGGAGGCGAGGGAGCTGTTTTTT. Translating gives CASSLDRVEARELFF.

This clone was found once. V and J are TRBV11-3 and TRBJ1-4, with TRBD1 matching over 7 bases. J gave up 5 bases and V 5 bases, and 8 bases lay outside the gene matches. This CDR3 contains 15 residues. Germline CDR1 is SGHNT and CDR2 is YENEEA. CDR3 DNA sequence: TGTGCCAGCAGCCTTCCCGGACAGGCAAATGAAAAACTGTTTTTT. Translation: CASSLPGQANEKLFF. Complete variable domain (other parts from reference TRBV11-3 and TRBJ1-4): EAGVVQSPRYKIIEKKQPVAFWCNPISGHNTLYWYLQNLGQGPELLIRYENEEAVDDSQLPKDRFSAERLKGVDSTLKIQPAELGDSAVYLCASSLPGQANEKLFFGSGTQLSVL.

In this sample, this clone turned up once. The chain has TRBV30 and TRBJ1-3; the match to TRBD1 covers 7 bases. J was trimmed by 1 base and V by 7 bases; bases with no gene match: 4. This CDR3 is 13 amino acids long. Germline CDR1 and CDR2: GTSNPN and SVGIG (reference sequence). CDR3 nucleotide sequence: TGTGCCTTACAGGGGAATTCTGGAAACACCATATATTTT. Translated: CALQGNSGNTIYF.

This clone was found once. The chain is built from TRBV6-1 and TRBJ2-5, with a weak D call TRBD1 (5 bases). The J call may be wrong; the DNA end is better matched by TRBJ2-7. Germline V gene lookup returns CDR1 MNHNS and CDR2 SASEGT. CDR3 length: 14 residues. The CDR3 nucleotides read TGTGCCAGCAGTGAAATAGACAGCTACTACGAGCAGTACTTC. Translating gives CASSEIDSYYEQYF.

This chain links TRBV4-3 with TRBJ2-7; D is possibly TRBD1 (6 bases). From germline, CDR1 is LGHNA and CDR2 YSLEER. Trimming cost V 1 base and J 7 bases, with 20 bases left between them. The CDR3 is made up of 16 amino acids. CDR3 sequence reads: CASSQGTGRRGSEQYF. Here the CDR3 DNA reads TGCGCCAGCAGCCAAGGTACCGGGCGAAGGGGGAGTGAGCAGTACTTC.

This chain connects TRBV14 to TRBJ1-1; D call uncertain. This CDR3 comprises 16 residues. Trimming shortened V by 0 bases and J by 0 bases, and 11 bases separated the two germline ends. Germline V gene sequence: CDR1 SGHDN, CDR2 FVKESK. The CDR3 nucleotides read TGTGCCAGCAGCCAAGATAGAGGGAACATGAACACTGAAGCTTTCTTT. Encoded protein: CASSQDRGNMNTEAFF.

Turning to this clone: The junction departs from the called germline gene at one end, perhaps through a read error. In DNA, the CDR3 is TGTGCCACCAGTAGCGGGGGTGGCACAGATACGCAGTATTTT. Its translation: CATSSGGGTDTQYF. V and J are TRBV6-1 and TRBJ2-3, with TRBD2 identical over 9 bases. Germline V gives CDR1 MNHNS, CDR2 SASEGT. The CDR3 has 14 residues.

The chain is built from TRBV7-2 and TRBJ1-6; 7 nucleotides line up with TRBD1. Germline-derived CDR1 and CDR2 are SGHTA and FQGNSA. V lost 1 base to trimming and J lost 10 bases; unmatched junction nucleotides: 4. The CDR3 is 14 amino acids. CDR3 region: CASSLDWDRSPLHF. The CDR3 DNA reads TGTGCCAGCAGCTTAGATTGGGACAGATCACCCCTCCACTTT.